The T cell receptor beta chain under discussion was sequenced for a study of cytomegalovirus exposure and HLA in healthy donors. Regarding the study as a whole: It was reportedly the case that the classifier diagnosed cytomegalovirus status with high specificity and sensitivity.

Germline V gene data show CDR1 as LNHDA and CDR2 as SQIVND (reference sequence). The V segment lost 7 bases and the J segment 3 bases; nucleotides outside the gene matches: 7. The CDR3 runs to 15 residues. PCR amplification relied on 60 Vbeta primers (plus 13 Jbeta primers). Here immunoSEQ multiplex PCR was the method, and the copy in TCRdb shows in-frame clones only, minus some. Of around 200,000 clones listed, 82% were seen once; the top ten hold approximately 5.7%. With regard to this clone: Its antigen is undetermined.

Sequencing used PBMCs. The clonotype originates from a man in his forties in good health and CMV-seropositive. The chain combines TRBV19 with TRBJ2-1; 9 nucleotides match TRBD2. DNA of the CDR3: TGTGCCAGTACCCTTAGCGGGGGTGGCTACAATGAGCAGTTCTTC. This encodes CASTLSGGGYNEQFF.